Listed below are T cell receptor beta chains from one sample, sequenced in a study of Graves' ophthalmopathy and Graves' hyperthyroidism. TCRdb passed the multiplex PCR reads through MiXCR, listing each CDR3 protein once. The table includes 200,000 to 250,000 distinct CDR3 sequences, under 25% detected once. The sequenced sample consisted of peripheral blood. The receptors stem from a woman aged 50 to 60 with Graves' ophthalmopathy. Both conserved end residues are part of each CDR3. D genes are given only for firm matches. Rows give clone size only sometimes, using once, few, many, or a class for an expanded clone.

CDR3: CASSSDRGGNQPQHF; DNA: TGTGCCAGCAGCTCGGACAGGGGCGGCAATCAGCCCCAGCATTTT; D: TRBD1; J: TRBJ1-5; V: TRBV12-3/TRBV12-4; size: many
CDR3: CSARAGQITEAFF; DNA: TGCAGTGCTAGGGCAGGGCAGATAACTGAAGCTTTCTTT; D: NA; J: TRBJ1-1; V: TRBV20-1; size: many
CDR3: CASSLGLAQHF; DNA: TGTGCCAGCAGCTTGGGATTGGCCCAGCATTTT; D: NA; J: TRBJ1-5; V: TRBV5-8; size: many
CDR3: CASSSLFGGVETQYF; DNA: TGTGCCAGCAGTTCCCTCTTTGGGGGTGTAGAGACCCAGTACTTC; D: NA; J: TRBJ2-5; V: TRBV12-3/TRBV12-4; size: many
CDR3: CASSQGQGGNTEAFF; DNA: TGTGCCAGCAGCCAGGGACAGGGAGGGAACACTGAAGCTTTCTTT; D: TRBD1; J: TRBJ1-1; V: TRBV6-4; size: many
CDR3: CSASGQGTEAFF; DNA: TGCAGTGCCTCCGGACAGGGCACTGAAGCTTTCTTT; D: TRBD1; J: TRBJ1-1; V: TRBV20-1; size: many
CDR3: CASTRTGLPNQPQHF; DNA: TGTGCCAGCACCCGGACAGGGTTACCCAATCAGCCCCAGCATTTT; D: TRBD1; J: TRBJ1-5; V: TRBV6-2/TRBV6-3; size: NA
CDR3: CASRARELFF; DNA: TGTGCCAGTAGAGCCCGGGAGCTGTTTTTT; D: NA; J: TRBJ2-2; V: TRBV19; size: few
CDR3: CAISGGAGIQETQYF; DNA: TGTGCCATCAGTGGGGGAGCGGGAATCCAAGAGACCCAGTACTTC; D: TRBD2; J: TRBJ2-5; V: TRBV10-3; size: many
CDR3: CASSQGSAQAESSYEQYF; DNA: TGTGCCAGCAGCCAAGGTTCGGCCCAGGCGGAGAGCTCCTACGAGCAGTACTTC; D: NA; J: TRBJ2-7; V: TRBV3-1; size: many
CDR3: CASSWRGGAGNTEAFF; DNA: TGCGCCAGCAGTTGGAGAGGGGGCGCGGGAAACACTGAAGCTTTCTTT; D: TRBD1; J: TRBJ1-1; V: TRBV5-1; size: many
CDR3: CASSFSLAYQETQYF; DNA: TGTGCCAGCAGCTTTTCTCTAGCCTACCAAGAGACCCAGTACTTC; D: NA; J: TRBJ2-5; V: TRBV11-2; size: few
CDR3: CATSSYSDTGELFF; DNA: TGTGCCACCAGCAGTTACTCTGACACCGGGGAGCTGTTTTTT; D: NA; J: TRBJ2-2; V: TRBV15; size: NA
CDR3: CASSPTDPSYNEQFF; DNA: TGTGCCAGCAGTCCAACAGATCCCTCCTACAATGAGCAGTTCTTC; D: NA; J: TRBJ2-1; V: TRBV27; size: many
CDR3: CASSFGVTSGLYNEQFF; DNA: TGTGCCAGCAGTTTTGGTGTGACTAGCGGCCTCTACAATGAGCAGTTCTTC; D: TRBD2; J: TRBJ2-1; V: TRBV12-3/TRBV12-4; size: many